This T cell receptor (beta chain) was identified in a study of cytomegalovirus exposure and HLA in healthy donors. A few counts support this clone. Antigen unknown. Study-wide results and caveats: Later analysis indicated greater clonal expansion among HLA-associated TCR beta chains than among equally common other chains. In an earlier analysis, productive rearrangement rates for most beta V segments clustered near 90% or 30%.

PCR was performed using 60 Vbeta and 13 Jbeta primers. Only in-frame clones appear in the TCRdb table, and some are missing; sequencing was by immunoSEQ multiplex PCR. The table has about 190,000 clones, about four fifths seen once. The receptor was derived from a woman between 45 and 65 years old in good health and CMV-seropositive. The sequencing input was PBMCs.

The DNA of the CDR3 is TGTGCCAGCAGGTCCGGGACAGCCTCTCCTTTCTTT. Translated: CASRSGTASPFF. The chain joins TRBV28 to TRBJ1-1; 7 bases match TRBD1. This CDR3 is 12 amino acids long. In germline, CDR1 is MDHEN, CDR2 SYDVKM. The V segment lost 6 bases and the J segment 12 bases; nucleotides outside the gene matches: 10.